The clone carrying this TCR beta chain was counted ten times or more. The CDR3 totals 13 residues. V trimming: 5 bases; J trimming: 9 bases; junction bases outside the gene matches: 8. These data come from a study of T cells in Graves' hyperthyroidism and ophthalmopathy. It was RNA transcripts that yielded the amplified TCR beta CDR3 regions. The study used the HTBI primer set for a first-round RT-PCR of the TCR CDR3. MiXCR was run by TCRdb on the multiplex PCR reads, yielding one entry per CDR3 protein. The table records about 420,000 distinct CDR3 sequences, 15% to 18% of them present only once. The clonotype was recovered from a woman between 18 and 29 years old with Graves' hyperthyroidism. Sequenced sample: blood. The chain couples TRBV12-3 or TRBV12-4 to TRBJ1-2; 8 positions match TRBD1. The CDR3 DNA reads as TGTGCCAGCAGTACAGACAGGGGAGCGCGCTACACCTTC. The encoded protein is CASSTDRGARYTF.